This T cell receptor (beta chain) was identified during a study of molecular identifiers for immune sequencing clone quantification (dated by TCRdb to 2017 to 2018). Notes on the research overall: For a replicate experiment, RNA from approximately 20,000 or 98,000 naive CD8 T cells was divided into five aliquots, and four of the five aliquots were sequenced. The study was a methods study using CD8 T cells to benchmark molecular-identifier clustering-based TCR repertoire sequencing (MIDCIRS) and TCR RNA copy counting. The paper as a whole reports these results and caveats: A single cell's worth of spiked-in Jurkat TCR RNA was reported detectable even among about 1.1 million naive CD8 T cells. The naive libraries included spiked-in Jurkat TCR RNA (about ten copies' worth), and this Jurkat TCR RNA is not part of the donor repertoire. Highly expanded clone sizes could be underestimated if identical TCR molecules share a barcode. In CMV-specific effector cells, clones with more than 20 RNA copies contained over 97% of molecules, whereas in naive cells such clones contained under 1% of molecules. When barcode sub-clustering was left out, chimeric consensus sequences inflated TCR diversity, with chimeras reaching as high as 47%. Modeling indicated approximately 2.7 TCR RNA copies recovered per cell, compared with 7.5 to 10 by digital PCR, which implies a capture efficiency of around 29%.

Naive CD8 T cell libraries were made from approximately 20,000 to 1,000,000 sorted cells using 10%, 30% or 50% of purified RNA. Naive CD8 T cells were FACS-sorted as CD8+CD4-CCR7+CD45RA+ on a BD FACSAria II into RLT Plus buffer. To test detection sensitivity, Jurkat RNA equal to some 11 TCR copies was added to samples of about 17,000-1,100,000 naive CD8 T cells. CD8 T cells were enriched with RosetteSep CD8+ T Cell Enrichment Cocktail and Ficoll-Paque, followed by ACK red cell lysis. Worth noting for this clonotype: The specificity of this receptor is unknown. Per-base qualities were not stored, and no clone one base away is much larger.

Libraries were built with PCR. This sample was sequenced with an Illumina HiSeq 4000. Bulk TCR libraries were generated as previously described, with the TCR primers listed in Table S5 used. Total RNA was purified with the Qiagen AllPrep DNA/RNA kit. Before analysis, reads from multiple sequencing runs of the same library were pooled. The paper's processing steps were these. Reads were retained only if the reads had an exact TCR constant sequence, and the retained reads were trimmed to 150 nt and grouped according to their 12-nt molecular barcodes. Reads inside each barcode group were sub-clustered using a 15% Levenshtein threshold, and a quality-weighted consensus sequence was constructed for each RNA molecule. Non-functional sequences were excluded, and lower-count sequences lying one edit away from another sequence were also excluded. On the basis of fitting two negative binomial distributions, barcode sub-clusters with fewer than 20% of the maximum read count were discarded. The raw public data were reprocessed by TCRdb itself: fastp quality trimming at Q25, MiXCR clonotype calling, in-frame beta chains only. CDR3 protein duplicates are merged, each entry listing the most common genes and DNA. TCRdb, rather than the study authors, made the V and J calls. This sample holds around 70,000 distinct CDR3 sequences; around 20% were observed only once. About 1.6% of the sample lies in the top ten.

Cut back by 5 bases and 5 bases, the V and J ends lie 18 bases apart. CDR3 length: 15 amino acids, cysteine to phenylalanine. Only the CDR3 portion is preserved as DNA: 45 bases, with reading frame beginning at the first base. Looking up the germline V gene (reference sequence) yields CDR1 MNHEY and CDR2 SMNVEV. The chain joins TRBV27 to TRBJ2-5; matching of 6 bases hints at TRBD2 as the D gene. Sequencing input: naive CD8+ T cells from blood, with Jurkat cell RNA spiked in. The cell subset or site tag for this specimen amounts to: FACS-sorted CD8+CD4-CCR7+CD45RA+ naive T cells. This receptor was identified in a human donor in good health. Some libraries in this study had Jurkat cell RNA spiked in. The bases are TGTGCCAGCAGTCCGGGGACTTTTAATGGGGAGACCCAGTACTTC. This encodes CASSPGTFNGETQYF.